These T cell receptor beta chains were read from a single sample in a study of regulatory T cells in long-lasting Graves disease. From the multiplex PCR reads, TCRdb called clonotypes with MiXCR, one entry per CDR3 protein. In the table there are hundreds of thousands of distinct CDR3 sequences, approximately 20% of which are singletons. The material was peripheral blood mononuclear cells (PBMCs), obtained at new diagnosis, from a patient treated with antithyroid drugs. The source of these receptors is a female donor with Graves disease. Both conserved end residues are part of each CDR3. Each record gives: V gene, D gene, clone size, J gene, CDR3 DNA, CDR3 protein. D genes are given only for firm matches. Clone size is stated in some rows and not others, as once, few, many or a class when expanded.

TRBV20-1	.	many	TRBJ2-3	TGCAGTGCTGTACTTCCCAGTCTTCCGGGCCCCGCCACAGATACGCAGTATTTT	CSAVLPSLPGPATDTQYF
TRBV12-3/TRBV12-4	TRBD2	.	TRBJ2-5	TGTGCCAGCACCCACCCGGGGGGAGAGACCCAGTACTTC	CASTHPGGETQYF
TRBV24-1	TRBD2	many	TRBJ2-5	TGTGCCACCAGTGATTTGGGACTAGCGGGGGCACTCCAAGAGACCCAGTACTTC	CATSDLGLAGALQETQYF
TRBV29-1	.	many	TRBJ2-5	TGCAGCGCGTTAGCGGATCAAGAGACCCAGTACTTC	CSALADQETQYF
TRBV11-3	TRBD2	many	TRBJ2-2	TGTGCCAGCAGCTTACCCGAGCGGGAGATCCGCGGGGAGCTGTTTTTT	CASSLPEREIRGELFF
TRBV9	.	many	TRBJ1-3	TGTGCCAGCAGCCCCGGGGGTCCCTCTGGAAACACCATATATTTT	CASSPGGPSGNTIYF
TRBV9	.	.	TRBJ2-3	TGTGCCAGCAGCGGTAGCAGGAGGGCCCCCACAGATACGCAGTATTTT	CASSGSRRAPTDTQYF
TRBV5-1	TRBD2	.	TRBJ2-3	TGCGCCAGCAGCAGGGGGACTAGCGGGAATCAAGATACGCAGTATTTT	CASSRGTSGNQDTQYF
TRBV2	TRBD1	many	TRBJ1-5	TGTGCCAGCAGCCCCGGGACAGGGATCCTCAATCAGCCCCAGCATTTT	CASSPGTGILNQPQHF
TRBV7-9	.	many	TRBJ2-2	TGTGCCAGCGCCGGACACACCGGGGAGCTGTTTTTT	CASAGHTGELFF
TRBV2	.	many	TRBJ2-3	TGTGCCAGCAGGCGGTCGGACAACCCAGATACGCAGTATTTT	CASRRSDNPDTQYF
TRBV14	.	many	TRBJ2-5	TGTGCCAGCAGCGCGGGTGCGAGGATTGGTAAAGGGAGGCAAGAGACCCAGTACTTC	CASSAGARIGKGRQETQYF
TRBV7-9	.	many	TRBJ1-2	TGTGCCAGCAGCGTCAGGGTTGGCTACACCTTC	CASSVRVGYTF
TRBV28	TRBD2	many	TRBJ2-7	TGTGCCAGCAGTTTATGGGCGGGAGGGACCTACGAGCAGTACTTC	CASSLWAGGTYEQYF
TRBV10-2	.	.	TRBJ2-7	TGCGCCAGCGGTCGCCTTTCCTACGAGCAGTACTTC	CASGRLSYEQYF
TRBV10-3	.	many	TRBJ2-7	TGTGCCATCAGTGGACAGGAGTCCACCTACGAGCAGTACTTC	CAISGQESTYEQYF
TRBV30	.	.	TRBJ2-1	TGTGCCTGGAGTGTCGGCAGGGATGGCTACAATGAGCAGTTCTTC	CAWSVGRDGYNEQFF
TRBV12-3/TRBV12-4	.	many	TRBJ2-1	TGTGCCAGCAGACCTACTAGAAAGGGACTCTCTGGGACTCTCTACAATGAGCAGTTCTTC	CASRPTRKGLSGTLYNEQFF
TRBV28	.	many	TRBJ1-1	TGTGCCAGCAGTCCGATCCAGTACCAGAACACTGAAGCTTTCTTT	CASSPIQYQNTEAFF
TRBV10-2	.	few	TRBJ1-6	TGCGCCAGCAGTGAGTCGTCTACGGTCAATTCACCCCTCCACTTT	CASSESSTVNSPLHF
TRBV7-9	.	many	TRBJ1-4	TGTGCCAGCAGCCACGGACGGGTTGAAAAACTGTTTTTT	CASSHGRVEKLFF
TRBV19	TRBD1	many	TRBJ1-1	TGTGCCAGTAGTATAGTAGGGGAACAGGGGAGGGGGACTGAAGCTTTCTTT	CASSIVGEQGRGTEAFF
TRBV4-1	TRBD2	many	TRBJ2-7	TGCGCCAGCAGCCGGGTGGGAGGGCAGTACGAGCAGTACTTC	CASSRVGGQYEQYF
TRBV19	TRBD2	.	TRBJ2-7	TGTGCCAGTAGTATCGCTAGCGGACCCTACGAGCAGTACTTC	CASSIASGPYEQYF
TRBV6-5	.	.	TRBJ1-5	TGTGCCAGCAGTTACTCCCGGGTCCAGCCCCAGCATTTT	CASSYSRVQPQHF
TRBV6-5	.	medium-sized	TRBJ2-1	TGTGCCAGCAGTTACTCCCCCGAAGTAAATGAGCAGTTCTTC	CASSYSPEVNEQFF
TRBV28	.	many	TRBJ2-7	TGTGCCAGCAGTTCACCTCTGGGAGCCTACGAGCAGTACTTC	CASSSPLGAYEQYF
TRBV2	.	.	TRBJ1-4	TGTGCCAGCAGCCAAGGAGTGGGGGGATTTGTTGAAAAACTGTTTTTT	CASSQGVGGFVEKLFF
TRBV20-1	.	.	TRBJ2-3	TGCAGTGCTAGAGCCTTCCAGGGACTTAGCACAGATACGCAGTATTTT	CSARAFQGLSTDTQYF
TRBV27	.	many	TRBJ1-3	TGTGCCAGCAGCCGACAGGCCGCAGACACCATATATTTT	CASSRQAADTIYF
TRBV19	.	many	TRBJ2-5	TGTGCCAGTAGTAGCAGGGGACTACCCCAAGAGACCCAGTACTTC	CASSSRGLPQETQYF
TRBV10-3	.	many	TRBJ2-2	TGTGCCATCAGTGAGGGGCAACAGGGCACCGGGGAGCTGTTTTTT	CAISEGQQGTGELFF
TRBV27	TRBD2	many	TRBJ2-1	TGTGCCAGCAGTAACAGCGGGAGTCCCATCAATGAGCAGTTCTTC	CASSNSGSPINEQFF
TRBV28	.	.	TRBJ1-1	TGTGCCAGCCCTCCCGGCGCCAACAGGGAAGGCACTGAAGCTTTCTTT	CASPPGANREGTEAFF
TRBV30	.	many	TRBJ2-6	TGTGCCGTCGGGTACTCTGGGGCCAACGTCCTGACTTTC	CAVGYSGANVLTF
TRBV7-2	.	many	TRBJ2-7	TGTGCCAGCAGCTCCCTGGGGGCGGGAGTAGGAGAGCAGTACTTC	CASSSLGAGVGEQYF
TRBV30	.	few	TRBJ1-2	TGTGCCTGGAGTGATAGGGACCACGGCTACACCTTC	CAWSDRDHGYTF
TRBV27	TRBD2	many	TRBJ2-7	TGTGCCAGCAGGCCTCGGGGCGGACTAGTCTCCTACGAGCAGTACTTC	CASRPRGGLVSYEQYF
TRBV11-2	.	.	TRBJ2-1	TGTGCCAGCAGCTTAGTAGGGGGCTGGGGGGACAGATGGAATGAGCAGTTCTTC	CASSLVGGWGDRWNEQFF
TRBV11-3	.	few	TRBJ2-2	TGTGCCAGCAGCCTACACCCCCCAGCGGCCATGAACACCGGGGAGCTGTTTTTT	CASSLHPPAAMNTGELFF
TRBV12-3/TRBV12-4	.	.	TRBJ1-3	TGTGCCAGTGAAGCAGGCCTCTCTGGAAACACCGTATATTTT	CASEAGLSGNTVYF
TRBV29-1	TRBD2	few	TRBJ2-7	TGCAGCGTTGAAGACGTCAGGCTAGCGGGAGACGAGCAGTACTTC	CSVEDVRLAGDEQYF
TRBV4-1	.	.	TRBJ2-7	TGCGCCAGCAGCCAGGGGGCCAACGAGCAGTACTTC	CASSQGANEQYF
TRBV12-5	.	many	TRBJ1-2	TGTGCTAGTGGTTCGGCGGACGGGACGAGCTACACCTTC	CASGSADGTSYTF
TRBV20-1	TRBD1	.	TRBJ2-4	TGCAGTGTTCGCCGAGACAGGGGGGTCGACGCCATTCAGTACTTC	CSVRRDRGVDAIQYF
TRBV11-2	.	many	TRBJ2-2	TGTGCCAGCAGCTCGAGGAACACCGGGGAGCTGTTTTTT	CASSSRNTGELFF
TRBV30	TRBD2	many	TRBJ2-7	TGTGCCTGGGGGGGGGGGAACGAGCAGTACTTC	CAWGGGNEQYF
TRBV3-1	.	.	TRBJ2-1	TGTGCCAGCAGTTCCTCAAGGGGACGGCCCGTGCAGTTCTTC	CASSSSRGRPVQFF
TRBV12-3/TRBV12-4	TRBD1	.	TRBJ2-2	TGTGCCAGCAGTTACCCCGGGACAGGGGCCACCGGGGAGCTGTTTTTT	CASSYPGTGATGELFF
TRBV2	TRBD2	many	TRBJ2-5	TGTGCCAGCAGTGAGAGCGGGAGGTATGAGACCCAGTACTTC	CASSESGRYETQYF
TRBV29-1	.	many	TRBJ2-3	TGCAGCGTTGAAGGGGGGGGCCTAGACCACCCCCCAGATACGCAGTATTTT	CSVEGGGLDHPPDTQYF